This paragraph reports one T cell receptor beta chain. The target antigen is unknown. This record comes from a study of T cell responses to AZD1222 COVID-19 vaccine. Study outcomes and limitations: Two doses of AZD1222 preceded a rise in Spike-specific TCR breadth and depth. There were mostly white British donors and more females than males, and clonal diversity was possibly underestimated. At study baseline, merely a handful of AZD1222 recipients were seropositive.

The repertoire was sequenced with immunoSEQ multiplex PCR; TCRdb's copy has only in-frame clones and lacks some. Of 120,000 to 150,000 clones in the sample, more than 70% were seen once. Germline V CDR1 and CDR2: SGHDN, FVKESK. V lost 6 bases to trimming and J lost 2 bases, with 17 bases between them. This CDR3 has 16 residues. The chain uses TRBV14 and TRBJ2-1; D may be TRBD1 (6 bases). Material: peripheral blood, obtained 28 days after the second AZD1222 dose. The origin of this receptor is an adult who received the AZD1222 COVID-19 vaccine. The CDR3 sequence: CASSRTRTGTYNEQFF. CDR3 sequence (DNA): TGTGCCAGCAGTCGGACCAGAACAGGGACCTACAATGAGCAGTTCTTC.